This entry lists 19 T cell receptor beta chains sequenced from one sample in a study of blood T cell repertoires in COVID-19. TCRdb's copy holds only in-frame clones and misses some; the assay was immunoSEQ multiplex PCR. The table shows under 70,000 clones, with about 89% occurring only once. Sequenced material: peripheral blood. The source of these receptors is a woman aged 55-70 years with active or convalescent COVID-19.

This chain uses TRBV11-2 with TRBJ2-1; TRBD2 matches at 7 bases. The CDR3 length is 14 residues. The V gene end was trimmed by 7 bases and the J gene end by 2 bases; junction bases not matched to a gene: 5. The germline V gene has CDR1 SGHAT and CDR2 FQNNGV. The CDR3 DNA follows: TGTGCCAGCAATGGGCTAGCGGCCTACAATGAGCAGTTCTTC. This codes for CASNGLAAYNEQFF.

The count of this clone is one. The J gene is TRBJ1-2, the V gene TRBV18; 7 bases line up with TRBD1. The CDR3 runs to 13 residues. The germline V gene encodes CDR1 KGHSH and CDR2 LQKENI. The V and J ends lost 5 bases and 8 bases, in that order; junction bases with no gene match: 8. The CDR3 sequence: CASSTGADRGYTF. DNA of the CDR3: TGTGCCAGCTCAACAGGGGCGGATCGAGGCTACACCTTC. The whole variable domain, filled in from reference TRBV18 and TRBJ1-2, reads NAGVMQNPRHLVRRRGQEARLRCSPMKGHSHVYWYRQLPEEGLKFMVYLQKENIIDESGMPKERFSAEFPKEGPSILRIQQVVRGDSAAYFCASSTGADRGYTFGSGTRLTVV.

The chain links TRBV15 to TRBJ2-6; 10 positions agree with TRBD1. Germline V gene data show CDR1 as LNHNV and CDR2 as YYDKDF (reference sequence). Germline trimming cut 7 bases from V and 4 bases from J; bases unmatched to any gene: 13. The CDR3 has 18 residues. The CDR3 sequence: CATKRGGTGAEGANVLTF. The CDR3 DNA is TGTGCCACCAAAAGGGGCGGGACAGGGGCGGAGGGGGCCAACGTCCTGACTTTC.

The chain employs TRBV20-1 and TRBJ1-3, with TRBD1 identical over 7 bases. CDR3 length: 14 amino acids. The germline CDR1 and CDR2 sequences are DFQATT and SNEGSKA (reference sequence). The V gene end was trimmed by 3 bases and the J gene end by 3 bases; junction bases not matched to a gene: 5. This CDR3 reads CSASRDSLGNTIYF. The CDR3, as DNA: TGCAGTGCTAGTCGGGACAGCCTTGGAAACACCATATATTTT.

This chain uses TRBV5-1 with TRBJ2-2, with a possible D match to TRBD2 (5 bases). The CDR3 totals 15 residues. Trimming cost V 4 bases and J 4 bases, with 14 bases left between them. Per the germline V gene, CDR1 is SGHRS and CDR2 is YFSETQ. The CDR3 DNA follows: TGCGCCAGCAGCCCCCGACCGGGGTCCACCGGGGAGCTGTTTTTT. Amino acids: CASSPRPGSTGELFF. The whole variable domain, remainder taken from reference TRBV5-1 and TRBJ2-2, is KAGVTQTPRYLIKTRGQQVTLSCSPISGHRSVSWYQQTPGQGLQFLFEYFSETQRNKGNFPGRFSGRQFSNSRSEMNVSTLELGDSALYLCASSPRPGSTGELFFGEGSRLTVL.

V and J are TRBV3-1 (or the pseudogene TRBV3-2) and TRBJ2-3, with 8 bases fitting TRBD2. This CDR3 has 17 residues. Germline CDR1 and CDR2: LGHDT and YNNKEL (reference sequence). Losses at the gene ends were 6 bases for V and 4 bases for J; bases not matched to a gene: 15. This CDR3 is CASSLEGGGGPADTQYF. CDR3 coding DNA: TGTGCCAGCAGTCTCGAGGGCGGCGGGGGGCCCGCAGATACGCAGTATTTT.

The V gene is TRBV11-2, the J gene TRBJ1-1, with D unclear. This CDR3 contains 15 residues. Germline V lookup: CDR1 SGHAT, CDR2 FQNNGV. Between the trimmed V and J ends, which lost 0 bases and 1 base, there was a span of 9 bases. For the CDR3, the DNA is TGTGCCAGCAGCTTAGATTTCCAGGCGAACACTGAAGCTTTCTTT. Translation gives CASSLDFQANTEAFF.

The chain combines TRBV24-1 with TRBJ1-1; 8 bases fit TRBD1. Germline trimming cut 4 bases from V and 1 base from J; bases unmatched to any gene: 4. Germline assignment: CDR1 KGHDR and CDR2 SFDVKD. The CDR3 covers 15 residues. The DNA for the CDR3 is TGTGCCACCAGTGACCCCGGACAGGGGAACACTGAAGCTTTCTTT. As protein: CATSDPGQGNTEAFF.

The V call is TRBV11-2, the J call TRBJ2-7; D unresolved. CDR1 and CDR2 from the germline V gene are SGHAT and FQNNGV. The CDR3 runs to 14 residues. Trimming removed 2 bases from V and 5 bases from J, with 13 bases in between. The CDR3 region is CASSLSSLKHEQYF. The CDR3 bases are TGTGCCAGCAGCTTAAGCTCATTGAAGCACGAGCAGTACTTC.

The rearrangement uses TRBV2 and TRBJ2-7, with 8 bases that match TRBD1. The ends lost 5 bases at V and 6 bases at J; junction bases unmatched: 3. CDR1 and CDR2 (germline): SNHLY, FYNNEI. The length of the CDR3 is 12 residues. The CDR3: CASSYRGSEQYF. CDR3 DNA: TGTGCCAGCAGTTACAGGGGGAGCGAGCAGTACTTC.

The chain links TRBV27 to TRBJ2-1; D is possibly TRBD2 (7 bases). Germline CDR1 and CDR2: MNHEY and SMNVEV (reference sequence). V was cut by 4 bases and J by 6 bases, with 16 bases left in between. The CDR3 runs to 15 residues. CDR3 loop: CASSSRGAGINEQFF. The DNA for the CDR3 is TGTGCCAGCAGTTCCCGGGGGGCCGGAATCAATGAGCAGTTCTTC.

The chain uses TRBV28 and TRBJ2-1; 11 bases match TRBD2. Germline V gives CDR1 MDHEN, CDR2 SYDVKM. After removal of 6 bases from V and 3 bases from J, the junction contained 7 bases not matched to a gene. The CDR3 spans 16 residues. This CDR3 reads CASSDGTSGNYNEQFF. The CDR3, as DNA: TGTGCCAGCAGCGATGGGACTAGCGGTAACTACAATGAGCAGTTCTTC. Together with reference TRBV28 and TRBJ2-1, the CDR3 gives the full variable domain: DVKVTQSSRYLVKRTGEKVFLECVQDMDHENMFWYRQDPGLGLRLIYFSYDVKMKEKGDIPEGYSVSREKKERFSLILESASTNQTSMYLCASSDGTSGNYNEQFFGPGTRLTVL.

The genes are TRBV7-2 and TRBJ2-3; 7 nucleotides match TRBD2. The CDR3 length is 15 residues. V dropped 3 bases and J dropped 2; count of bases not matched to a gene: 5. Germline values: CDR1 SGHTA, CDR2 FQGNSA. This chain's CDR3 is CASSFSGTNTDTQYF. As DNA, the CDR3 is TGTGCCAGCAGCTTCAGCGGGACCAACACAGATACGCAGTATTTT. Drawing the rest from reference TRBV7-2 and TRBJ2-3, the complete variable domain is GAGVSQSPSNKVTEKGKDVELRCDPISGHTALYWYRQSLGQGLEFLIYFQGNSAPDKSGLPSDRFSAERTGGSVSTLTIQRTQQEDSAVYLCASSFSGTNTDTQYFGPGTRLTVL.

This chain connects TRBV6-5 to TRBJ2-5, with D perhaps TRBD2 (7 bases). The CDR3 totals 15 residues. Per the germline V gene, CDR1 is MNHEY and CDR2 is SVGAGI. V lost 8 bases and J lost 1, with 17 bases in between. The CDR3 is CASQKGGRTQETQYF. The CDR3, as DNA: TGTGCCAGCCAGAAGGGGGGGCGGACCCAAGAGACCCAGTACTTC.

On this clone itself: The same CDR3 arises from other DNA sequences in this sample as well. This rearrangement joins TRBV30 to TRBJ1-5, with TRBD1 as a possible D gene (6 bases). CDR1 is GTSNPN and CDR2 is SVGIG in the germline V gene (reference sequence). V dropped 1 base and J dropped 2 bases, with 6 bases sitting between them. There are 13 residues in the CDR3. CDR3 DNA sequence: TGTGCCTGGAGTGCAGGGGGCAATCAGCCCCAGCATTTT. Translated, it gives CAWSAGGNQPQHF.

The chain's CDR3 is CASSFNRGQNGYTF. The CDR3 nucleotides are TGTGCCAGCAGTTTTAACAGGGGGCAGAATGGCTACACCTTC. The chain has TRBV28 and TRBJ1-2; 9 nucleotides agree with TRBD1. The CDR3 extends over 14 amino acids. Germline values: CDR1 MDHEN, CDR2 SYDVKM. V lost 3 bases and J lost 6; bases outside the gene matches: 5.

The chain is built from TRBV4-3 and TRBJ1-5, with D unresolved. From germline, CDR1 is LGHNA and CDR2 YSLEER. The CDR3 has 16 amino acids. V shed 4 bases and J shed 0 bases, with 13 bases lying between them. CDR3 residues: CASSPRYRGSNQPQHF. DNA of the CDR3: TGCGCCAGCAGCCCCAGGTATCGGGGTAGCAATCAGCCCCAGCATTTT.

This chain links TRBV6-6 with TRBJ2-7, with 7 bases lining up with TRBD1. Germline V gene data show CDR1 as MNHNY and CDR2 as SVGAGI (reference sequence). The junction had 6 bases not matched to a gene; V was cut back by 6 bases and J by 1 base. This CDR3 spans 14 amino acids. This CDR3 reads CASRTGTASYEQYF. The CDR3 nucleotides are TGTGCCAGCAGAACCGGGACAGCGTCCTACGAGCAGTACTTC.

This clone was counted between two and nine times. The chain carries TRBV25-1 and TRBJ1-5; a possible D gene is TRBD1 (5 bases). Germline V lookup: CDR1 MGHDK, CDR2 SYGVNS. The CDR3 covers 15 residues. Between the trimmed V and J ends, which lost 3 bases and 2 bases, there was a span of 11 bases. The CDR3 reads CASSDLGGGNQPQHF. The CDR3 coding sequence is TGTGCCAGCAGTGACCTGGGAGGGGGCAATCAGCCCCAGCATTTT.